This entry lists 23 T cell receptor beta chains sequenced from one sample in a study of blood T cell repertoires in COVID-19. The protocol was immunoSEQ multiplex PCR, while the TCRdb copy is restricted to in-frame clones and leaves out a portion. There are a few hundred thousand clones in the sample; around nine tenths occur only once, and over 0.9% lies in the top ten. Sequenced material: PBMCs or T cells enriched from blood (not recorded which). These receptors were collected from a woman in her twenties or thirties who had been exposed to COVID-19.

V and J are TRBV21-1 and TRBJ2-5; TRBD1, as called in the table, went unchecked against the DNA. TRBV21-1 is labeled a pseudogene. This CDR3 contains 12 residues. CDR3 loop: CASRRDRETQYF. Here the CDR3 DNA reads TGTGCCAGCAGACGGGACAGGGAGACCCAGTACTTC.

This clone has a single count. This chain links TRBV6-4 with TRBJ2-3; 7 bases map to TRBD1. Germline V gene lookup returns CDR1 MRHNA and CDR2 SNTAGT. The CDR3 sequence is 15 residues long. The junction had 6 bases not matched to a gene; V was cut back by 4 bases and J by 2 bases. CDR3 nucleotides: TGTGCCAGCAGTGGGAGACAGGGTGACACAGATACGCAGTATTTT. Residues: CASSGRQGDTDTQYF.

V is TRBV14 and J is TRBJ1-2, with D uncertain. Germline loops: CDR1 SGHDN, CDR2 FVKESK. V lost 0 bases to trimming and J lost 4 bases, with 12 bases between them. The CDR3 extends over 15 amino acids. CDR3 sequence reads: CASSQDRDPPYGYTF. CDR3 coding DNA: TGTGCCAGCAGCCAAGACCGCGATCCTCCCTATGGCTACACCTTC.

The chain joins TRBV7-9 to TRBJ1-2, with D hard to call. Trimming cost V 0 bases and J 0 bases, with 14 bases left between them. The CDR3 runs 17 residues. Looked up from germline, CDR1 is SEHNR and CDR2 is FQNEAQ (reference sequence). CDR3 DNA sequence: TGTGCCAGCAGCTTAGCTGGCGGAGGCCCTCCTAACTATGGCTACACCTTC. This codes for CASSLAGGGPPNYGYTF.

This clone came up once. The rearrangement uses TRBV30 and TRBJ2-7; no clear D. Trimming took 6 bases from V and 0 from J, leaving 9 bases between them. Germline V gives CDR1 GTSNPN, CDR2 SVGIG (reference sequence). The CDR3 is made up of 12 amino acids. CDR3: CACAKSSYEQYF. The CDR3 region has the DNA TGTGCCTGCGCTAAGAGCTCCTACGAGCAGTACTTC.

The rearrangement uses TRBV3-1 (or the pseudogene TRBV3-2) and TRBJ2-1, with D uncertain. There are 12 residues in the CDR3. CDR1 and CDR2 from the germline V gene are LGHDT and YNNKEL (reference sequence). V was clipped by 0 bases and J by 15 bases, with 12 bases between them. CDR3 bases: TGTGCCAGCAGCCAAGATGGGCCAGTGTGGTTCTTC. Its translation: CASSQDGPVWFF.

The J gene is TRBJ1-4, the V gene TRBV15; D not certain. Per germline, CDR1 LNHNV and CDR2 YYDKDF (reference sequence). V gave up 5 bases and J gave up 0 bases, with 10 bases separating them. The CDR3 sequence is 15 residues long. The CDR3 DNA is TGTGCCACCAGCCCCTTTGCGGCAACTAATGAAAAACTGTTTTTT. Its protein product is CATSPFAATNEKLFF.

The genes are TRBV6-5 and TRBJ2-1; D remains ambiguous. This CDR3 has 13 amino acids. V lost 4 bases, J lost 3 bases, and 7 bases lay in between. In germline, CDR1 is MNHEY, CDR2 SVGAGI. DNA of the CDR3: TGTGCCAGCAGTTGGGCCGACTACAATGAGCAGTTCTTC. Residues: CASSWADYNEQFF.

V gene TRBV28 combines with J gene TRBJ2-7; D remains ambiguous. The length of the CDR3 is 15 residues. Germline CDR1 and CDR2: MDHEN and SYDVKM. The V and J ends lost 7 bases and 1 base respectively, with 17 bases between them. Written as DNA, the CDR3 is TGTGCCAGCACCCATAGCCCTACTGTATCCTACGAGCAGTACTTC. It translates to CASTHSPTVSYEQYF.

The J gene is TRBJ2-1, the V gene TRBV15, with D unresolved. The ends were cut back, 0 bases at V and 9 bases at J, with 12 bases in the middle. This CDR3 contains 14 residues. Germline assignment: CDR1 LNHNV and CDR2 YYDKDF (reference sequence). The CDR3 reads CATSRDVLSFEQFF. In DNA, the CDR3 is TGTGCCACCAGCAGAGATGTATTAAGCTTTGAGCAGTTCTTC.

This CDR3 is CASRPQYGSSYEQYF. In DNA, the CDR3 is TGTGCCAGCAGGCCTCAGTACGGGAGTAGCTACGAGCAGTACTTC. The rearrangement links TRBV6-5 to TRBJ2-7, with a possible D match to TRBD2 (6 bases). This CDR3 spans 15 amino acids. Trimming cost V 6 bases and J 3 bases, with 18 bases left between them. In germline, CDR1 is MNHEY, CDR2 SVGAGI.

This clone was counted a few times. The rearrangement uses TRBV5-1 and TRBJ2-7, with TRBD1 identical over 9 bases. Per the germline V gene, CDR1 is SGHRS and CDR2 is YFSETQ. The CDR3 is 16 residues long. The J segment lost 3 bases and the V segment lost 0 bases, leaving 7 bases of the junction unmatched. The CDR3 sequence: CASSLGYRGPGYEQYF. The CDR3 DNA follows: TGCGCCAGCAGCTTGGGGTACAGGGGGCCTGGCTACGAGCAGTACTTC.

The CDR3 DNA sequence: TGCAGCGTTGAAGAGCCGGACAGCCTCTATGGCTACACCTTC. Its translation: CSVEEPDSLYGYTF. The chain couples TRBV29-1 to TRBJ1-2, with D tentatively TRBD1 (6 bases). V was pared by 0 bases and J by 4 bases, with 12 bases between. Germline V gene lookup returns CDR1 SQVTM and CDR2 ANQGSEA. The CDR3 is 14 amino acids.

The V and J genes are TRBV7-3 and TRBJ2-1; 8 bases fit TRBD1. V shed 3 bases and J 9 bases; nucleotides not matched to a gene: 7. This CDR3 comprises 14 residues. CDR1 and CDR2 from the germline V gene are SGHTA and FQGTGA. Here the CDR3 reads CASSLQGALGEQFF. The CDR3 DNA reads TGTGCCAGCAGCTTGCAGGGGGCGTTGGGTGAGCAGTTCTTC. The whole variable domain, remainder taken from reference TRBV7-3 and TRBJ2-1, is GAGVSQTPSNKVTEKGKYVELRCDPISGHTALYWYRQSLGQGPEFLIYFQGTGAADDSGLPNDRFFAVRPEGSVSTLKIQRTERGDSAVYLCASSLQGALGEQFFGPGTRLTVL.

The V gene is TRBV5-6, the J gene TRBJ1-1; the match to TRBD1 covers 7 bases. Trimming removed 4 bases from V and 3 bases from J; junction bases left unmatched: 6. The CDR3 length is 14 residues. Germline CDR1 and CDR2: SGHDT and YYEEEE. The CDR3 loop is CASSPEQGYTEAFF. The CDR3 region has the DNA TGTGCCAGCAGCCCGGAACAGGGGTACACTGAAGCTTTCTTT.

This chain uses TRBV19 with TRBJ1-1; 10 nucleotides line up with TRBD1. J gave up 5 bases and V 4 bases, and 4 bases lay outside the gene matches. The CDR3 totals 14 residues. Germline assignment: CDR1 LNHDA and CDR2 SQIVND (reference sequence). The CDR3 protein is CASSTTGGRTEAFF. CDR3 coding DNA: TGTGCCAGTAGTACGACAGGGGGCAGGACTGAAGCTTTCTTT.

The CDR3 nucleotides read TGTGCCAGCAGCTTAGATACAGGGTCCGGGGAGCTGTTTTTT. Its translation: CASSLDTGSGELFF. The chain recombines TRBV11-2 with TRBJ2-2, with TRBD1 as a possible D gene (6 bases). The CDR3 has 14 residues. Germline lookup yields CDR1 SGHAT and CDR2 FQNNGV. V lost 0 bases, J lost 6 bases, and 8 bases lay in between.

The gene calls are TRBV5-4 and TRBJ1-1; the D is unclear. Germline V gives CDR1 SGHNT, CDR2 YYREEE (reference sequence). The V gene lost 1 base and the J gene lost 0 bases, with 7 bases spanning the gap. The CDR3 contains 14 residues. The CDR3 reads CASSLKLLNTEAFF. The CDR3 nucleotides read TGTGCCAGCAGCTTGAAACTGTTGAACACTGAAGCTTTCTTT.

This chain joins TRBV9 and TRBJ1-2, with 9 nucleotides matching TRBD1. Trimming took 0 bases from V and 4 from J; bases not matched to a gene: 13. This CDR3 contains 18 residues. Germline loops: CDR1 SGDLS, CDR2 YYNGEE. CDR3 coding DNA: TGTGCCAGCAGCGTAGGAGTGGGAACAGGGGGCTTTAGCTATGGCTACACCTTC. This encodes CASSVGVGTGGFSYGYTF.

The chain combines TRBV9 with TRBJ2-7, with D unclear. CDR3 length equals 15 residues. V was pared by 0 bases and J by 2 bases, with 12 bases between. CDR1 is SGDLS and CDR2 is YYNGEE in the germline V gene. CDR3: CASSVDSRFAYEQYF. The DNA of the CDR3 is TGTGCCAGCAGCGTAGACAGCAGGTTCGCCTACGAGCAGTACTTC.

V usage is TRBV14 and J usage is TRBJ2-1, with 13 positions matching TRBD2. The CDR3 contains 17 residues. Germline V gives CDR1 SGHDN, CDR2 FVKESK. J lost 7 bases, V lost 3 bases, and 9 bases had no gene match. The CDR3 loop reads CASSQFRRTSGSNEQFF. The CDR3 bases are TGTGCCAGCAGCCAGTTCCGGCGGACTAGCGGGAGTAATGAGCAGTTCTTC.

V and J are TRBV19 and TRBJ2-7; the D is unclear. Germline V lookup: CDR1 LNHDA, CDR2 SQIVND (reference sequence). There are 13 residues in the CDR3. The ends were cut back, 4 bases at V and 0 bases at J, with 7 bases in the middle. The CDR3 reads CASSNPLSYEQYF. CDR3 DNA: TGTGCCAGTAGTAATCCTCTCTCCTACGAGCAGTACTTC.

The chain employs TRBV2 and TRBJ2-3, with TRBD2 identical over 10 bases. This CDR3 has 14 residues. Germline V gives CDR1 SNHLY, CDR2 FYNNEI. The J segment lost 0 bases and the V segment lost 8 bases, leaving 2 bases of the junction unmatched. CDR3 nucleotides: TGTGCCAGCCTAGCGGGGGCTAGCACAGATACGCAGTATTTT. It codes for CASLAGASTDTQYF.